The 5 T cell receptor beta chains below come from one sample, sequenced in a study of neoadjuvant anti-PD-1 for oral cavity cancer. Generated by immunoSEQ multiplex PCR, the TCRdb table keeps only in-frame clones and is missing some. The repertoire holds tens of thousands of clones, with around 83% as singletons. This material consisted of PBMCs, taken before nivolumab (anti-PD-1) treatment. The receptors come from a person aged 40 to 85 with oral cavity squamous cell carcinoma.

The J gene is TRBJ1-4, the V gene TRBV5-1; D is unclear. The germline gives CDR1 SGHRS, CDR2 YFSETQ. The V gene lost 0 bases and the J gene lost 4 bases, with 10 bases spanning the gap. This CDR3 spans 15 amino acids. CDR3 residues: CASSLVGSDNEKLFF. The DNA for the CDR3 is TGCGCCAGCAGCTTGGTGGGTAGCGATAATGAAAAACTGTTTTTT.

This clone was counted only a few times. The chain is built from TRBV25-1 and TRBJ2-1; perhaps TRBD1 as D (5 bases). From germline, CDR1 is MGHDK and CDR2 SYGVNS. This CDR3 has 15 residues. V was trimmed by 6 bases and J by 9 bases, leaving 21 bases between them. The CDR3 bases are TGTGCCAGCAGCTCCCCCGGCACAGGAACATTTGAGCAGTTCTTC. Protein: CASSSPGTGTFEQFF.

The chain uses TRBV5-6 and TRBJ2-5; 10 bases agree with TRBD1. This CDR3 is 17 amino acids long. Germline values: CDR1 SGHDT, CDR2 YYEEEE. After removal of 5 bases from V and 5 bases from J, the junction contained 15 bases not matched to a gene. The CDR3 nucleotides are TGTGCCAGCAGTACTAGGGGGGACAGGGGTCGTCGGGAGACCCAGTACTTC. Translation: CASSTRGDRGRRETQYF.

The chain employs TRBV4-1 and TRBJ1-4; D perhaps matches TRBD1 (5 bases). The CDR3 runs 17 residues. Trimming shortened V by 8 bases and J by 8 bases, and 27 bases separated the two germline ends. The germline CDR1 and CDR2 sequences are MGHRA and YSYEKL. The CDR3 loop reads CASSISGHTSRGEKLFF. In DNA, the CDR3 is TGCGCCAGCTCTATATCGGGCCACACTTCTCGGGGGGAAAAACTGTTTTTT.

This chain links TRBV30 with TRBJ2-1; the D is unclear. From germline, CDR1 is GTSNPN and CDR2 SVGIG (reference sequence). This CDR3 has 15 amino acids. V gave up 6 bases and J gave up 0 bases, with 15 bases separating them. The DNA for the CDR3 is TGTGCCTGCCATGGTTCTGACACCTCCTACAATGAGCAGTTCTTC. It translates to CACHGSDTSYNEQFF.